This T cell receptor (beta chain) was sequenced during a study of blood T cell repertoires in COVID-19. Study-wide background: Sites in the United States, Italy and Spain provided acute and convalescent COVID-19 samples.

V lost 4 bases to trimming and J lost 7 bases, with 15 bases between them. The CDR3 covers 14 residues. Germline CDR1 reads SGHRS; CDR2 reads YFSETQ. In the authors' methods: The authors estimated nucleated cell counts from reference gene primer amplification. Sequenced by immunoSEQ multiplex PCR; TCRdb stores in-frame clones only, minus some. Clone size and the V and J calls come from that table; the DNA yielded D and trimming. The top ten clones hold roughly 7% of a sample with about 150,000 clones, about 88% of them seen once. Sequenced: PBMCs or T cells enriched from blood (not recorded which). This chain joins TRBV5-1 and TRBJ2-1, with a possible D match to TRBD1 (5 bases). The sequence came from a woman aged 45-65 years who had recovered from COVID-19. DNA for the CDR3: TGCGCCAGCAGCCTACAGGTGGGTGGGAATGAGCAGTTCTTC. It specifies CASSLQVGGNEQFF.